This T cell receptor (beta chain) was obtained from a study of shared clonotypes between healthy human individuals. Genomic DNA from each subset was divided evenly over several immunoSEQ plates. Clones were read by immunoSEQ multiplex PCR, and TCRdb kept only the in-frame ones, dropping some. The sample gives 2 million to 2.5 million clones, more than 85% of which show up once; about 0.39% is in the top ten. The CDR3 runs to 14 residues. The trim removed 3 bases at V and 1 base at J, leaving 4 bases unmatched. The germline CDR1 and CDR2 sequences are SGDLS and YYNGEE. This TCR derives from a man between 18 and 35 years old in good health. Some clones in this sample may be carry-over from other donors' samples. Source material: naive CD4+ T cells from PBMCs. The subset denotes: CD45RA+ positively selected. This sequence joins TRBV9 and TRBJ2-7, with 7 positions matching TRBD1. The CDR3 region has the DNA TGTGCCAGCAGCGAGACAGGGCGATCCTACGAGCAGTACTTC. Translating gives CASSETGRSYEQYF.